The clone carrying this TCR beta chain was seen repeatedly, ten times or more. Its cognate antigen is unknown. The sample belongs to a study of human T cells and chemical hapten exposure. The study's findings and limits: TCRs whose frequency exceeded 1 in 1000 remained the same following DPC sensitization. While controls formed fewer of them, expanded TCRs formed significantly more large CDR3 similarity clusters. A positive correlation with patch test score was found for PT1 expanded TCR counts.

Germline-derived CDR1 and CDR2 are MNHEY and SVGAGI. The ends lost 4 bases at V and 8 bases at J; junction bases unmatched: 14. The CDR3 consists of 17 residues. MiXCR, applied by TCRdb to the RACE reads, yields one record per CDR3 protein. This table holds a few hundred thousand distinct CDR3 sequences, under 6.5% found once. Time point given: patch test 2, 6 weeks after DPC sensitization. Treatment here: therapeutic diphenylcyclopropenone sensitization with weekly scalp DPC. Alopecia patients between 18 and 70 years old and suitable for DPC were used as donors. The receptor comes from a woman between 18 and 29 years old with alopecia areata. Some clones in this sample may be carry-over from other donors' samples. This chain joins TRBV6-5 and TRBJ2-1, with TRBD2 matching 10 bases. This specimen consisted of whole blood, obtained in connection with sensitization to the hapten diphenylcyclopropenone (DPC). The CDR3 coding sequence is TGTGCCAGCAGTTCCCCTCCGGGGAGCGGGGGGGCGGATGAGCAGTTCTTC. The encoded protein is CASSSPPGSGGADEQFF.